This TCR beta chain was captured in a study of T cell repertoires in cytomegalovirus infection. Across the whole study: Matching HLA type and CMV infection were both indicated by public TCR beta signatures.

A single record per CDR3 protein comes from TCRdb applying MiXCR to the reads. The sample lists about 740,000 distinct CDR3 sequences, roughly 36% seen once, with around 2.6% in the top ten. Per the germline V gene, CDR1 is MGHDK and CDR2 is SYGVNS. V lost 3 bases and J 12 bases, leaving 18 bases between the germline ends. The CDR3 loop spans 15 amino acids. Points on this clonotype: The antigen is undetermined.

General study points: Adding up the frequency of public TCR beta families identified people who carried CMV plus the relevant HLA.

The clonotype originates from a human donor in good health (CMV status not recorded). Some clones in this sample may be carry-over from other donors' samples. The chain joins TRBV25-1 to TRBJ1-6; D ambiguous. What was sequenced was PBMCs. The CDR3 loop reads CASSERTNKRGPLHF. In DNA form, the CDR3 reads TGTGCCAGCAGTGAGAGGACCAACAAACGGGGACCCCTCCACTTT.